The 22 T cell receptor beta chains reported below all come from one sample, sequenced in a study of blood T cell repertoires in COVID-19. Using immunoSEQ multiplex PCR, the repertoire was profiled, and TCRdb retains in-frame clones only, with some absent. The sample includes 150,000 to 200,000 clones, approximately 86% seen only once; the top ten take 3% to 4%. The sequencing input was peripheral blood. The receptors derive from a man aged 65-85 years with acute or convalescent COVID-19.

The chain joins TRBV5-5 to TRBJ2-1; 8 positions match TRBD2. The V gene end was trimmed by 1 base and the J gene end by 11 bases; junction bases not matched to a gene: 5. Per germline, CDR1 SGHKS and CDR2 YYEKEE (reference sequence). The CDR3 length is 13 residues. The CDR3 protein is CASSLWAGGKQFF. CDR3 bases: TGTGCCAGCAGCTTGTGGGCGGGAGGTAAGCAGTTCTTC.

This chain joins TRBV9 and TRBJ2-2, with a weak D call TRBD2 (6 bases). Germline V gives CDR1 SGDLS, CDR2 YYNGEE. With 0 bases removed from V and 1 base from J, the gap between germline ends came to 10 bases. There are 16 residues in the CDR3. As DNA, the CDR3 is TGTGCCAGCAGCGTAGTTAGCGGAGGGAACACCGGGGAGCTGTTTTTT. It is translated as CASSVVSGGNTGELFF.

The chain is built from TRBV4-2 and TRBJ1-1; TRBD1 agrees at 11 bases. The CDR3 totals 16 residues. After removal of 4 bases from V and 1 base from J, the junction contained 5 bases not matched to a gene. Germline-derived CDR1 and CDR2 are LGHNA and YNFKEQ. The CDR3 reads CASSPRTGGANTEAFF. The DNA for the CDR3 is TGTGCCAGCAGCCCCCGGACAGGGGGCGCGAACACTGAAGCTTTCTTT.

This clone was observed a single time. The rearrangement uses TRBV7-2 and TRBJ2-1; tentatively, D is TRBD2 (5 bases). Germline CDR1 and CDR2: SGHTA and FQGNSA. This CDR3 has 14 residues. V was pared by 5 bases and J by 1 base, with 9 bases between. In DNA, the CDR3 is TGTGCCAGCAGCCCCGGACTTTCCTACAATGAGCAGTTCTTC. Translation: CASSPGLSYNEQFF.

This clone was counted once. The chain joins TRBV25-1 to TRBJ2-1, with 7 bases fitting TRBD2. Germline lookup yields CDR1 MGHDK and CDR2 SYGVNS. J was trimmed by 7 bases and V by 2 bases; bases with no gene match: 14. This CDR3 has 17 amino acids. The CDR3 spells CASSEPWTNVGGNEQFF. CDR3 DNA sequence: TGTGCCAGCAGTGAACCGTGGACTAACGTCGGGGGGAATGAGCAGTTCTTC.

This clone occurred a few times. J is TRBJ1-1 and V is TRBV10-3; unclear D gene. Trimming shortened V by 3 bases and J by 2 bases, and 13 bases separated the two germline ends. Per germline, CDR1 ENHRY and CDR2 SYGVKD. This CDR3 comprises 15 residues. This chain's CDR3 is CAISDPGFPNTEAFF. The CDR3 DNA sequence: TGTGCCATCAGTGACCCCGGGTTCCCTAACACTGAAGCTTTCTTT.

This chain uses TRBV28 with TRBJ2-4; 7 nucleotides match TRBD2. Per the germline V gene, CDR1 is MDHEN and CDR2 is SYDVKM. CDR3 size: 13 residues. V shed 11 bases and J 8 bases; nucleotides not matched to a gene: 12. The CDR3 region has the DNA TGTGCCTCTATGGGAGGGCCAAGAGACATTCAGTACTTC. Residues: CASMGGPRDIQYF.

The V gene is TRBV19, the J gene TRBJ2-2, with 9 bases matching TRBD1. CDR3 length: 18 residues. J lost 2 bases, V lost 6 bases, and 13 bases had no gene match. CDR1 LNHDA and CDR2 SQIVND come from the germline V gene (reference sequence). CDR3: CASRNPRDRVDNTGELFF. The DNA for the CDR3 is TGTGCCAGTAGAAACCCCCGGGACAGGGTGGATAACACCGGGGAGCTGTTTTTT.

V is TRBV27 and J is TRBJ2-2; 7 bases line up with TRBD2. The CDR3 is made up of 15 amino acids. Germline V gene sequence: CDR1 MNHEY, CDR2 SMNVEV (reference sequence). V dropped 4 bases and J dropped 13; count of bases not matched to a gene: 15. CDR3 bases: TGTGCCAGCAGTTCCCCGCGAGCGGGGTCCTCAGGGCTGTTTTTT. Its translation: CASSSPRAGSSGLFF.

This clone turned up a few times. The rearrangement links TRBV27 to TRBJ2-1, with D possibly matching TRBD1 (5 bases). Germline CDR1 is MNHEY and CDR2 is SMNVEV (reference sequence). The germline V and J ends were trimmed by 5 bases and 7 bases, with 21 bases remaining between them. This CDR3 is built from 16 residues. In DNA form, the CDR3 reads TGTGCCAGCAGTCAATGGGGCGCTAAGGGTATGAATGAGCAGTTCTTC. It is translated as CASSQWGAKGMNEQFF.

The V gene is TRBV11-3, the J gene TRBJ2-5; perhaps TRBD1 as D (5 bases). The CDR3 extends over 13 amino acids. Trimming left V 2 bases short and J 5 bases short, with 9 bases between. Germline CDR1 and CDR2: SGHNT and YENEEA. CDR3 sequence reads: CASSLNSGETQYF. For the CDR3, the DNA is TGTGCCAGCAGCTTAAACTCAGGGGAGACCCAGTACTTC.

CDR3 residues: CASSPPTGDTQYF. In DNA form, the CDR3 reads TGTGCCAGCAGTCCTCCGACAGGGGATACGCAGTATTTT. V usage is TRBV11-2 and J usage is TRBJ2-3; 7 bases line up with TRBD1. The CDR3 covers 13 residues. J lost 6 bases, V lost 6 bases, and 6 bases had no gene match. The germline V gene encodes CDR1 SGHAT and CDR2 FQNNGV.

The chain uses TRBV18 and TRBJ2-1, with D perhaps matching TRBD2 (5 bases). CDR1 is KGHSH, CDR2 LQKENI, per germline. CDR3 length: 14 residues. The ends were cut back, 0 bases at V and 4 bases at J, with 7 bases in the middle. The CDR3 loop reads CASSPPLAYNEQFF. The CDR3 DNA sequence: TGTGCCAGCTCACCACCGTTAGCGTACAATGAGCAGTTCTTC.

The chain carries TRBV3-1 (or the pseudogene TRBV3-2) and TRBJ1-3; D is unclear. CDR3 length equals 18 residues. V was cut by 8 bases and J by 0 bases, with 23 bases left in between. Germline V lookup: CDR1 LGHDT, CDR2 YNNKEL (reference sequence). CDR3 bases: TGTGCCAGCGCTCTGTCGCACTTCATCTCAAGCTCTGGAAACACCATATATTTT. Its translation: CASALSHFISSSGNTIYF.

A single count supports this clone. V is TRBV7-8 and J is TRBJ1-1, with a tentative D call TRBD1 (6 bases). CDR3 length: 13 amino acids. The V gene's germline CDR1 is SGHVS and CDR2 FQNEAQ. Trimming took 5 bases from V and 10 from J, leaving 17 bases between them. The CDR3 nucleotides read TGTGCCAGCAGCGGGGGAACCGGGACACGAGCTTTCTTT. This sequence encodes CASSGGTGTRAFF.

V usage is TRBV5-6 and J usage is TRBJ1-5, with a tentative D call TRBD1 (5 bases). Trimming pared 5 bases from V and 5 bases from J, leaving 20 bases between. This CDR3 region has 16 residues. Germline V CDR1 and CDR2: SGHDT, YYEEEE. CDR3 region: CASRYDSEKGHQPQHF. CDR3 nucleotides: TGTGCCAGCAGATACGACAGTGAGAAGGGGCATCAGCCCCAGCATTTT. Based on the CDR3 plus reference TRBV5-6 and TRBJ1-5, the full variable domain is DAGVTQSPTHLIKTRGQQVTLRCSPKSGHDTVSWYQQALGQGPQFIFQYYEEEERQRGNFPDRFSGHQFPNYSSELNVNALLLGDSALYLCASRYDSEKGHQPQHFGDGTRLSIL.

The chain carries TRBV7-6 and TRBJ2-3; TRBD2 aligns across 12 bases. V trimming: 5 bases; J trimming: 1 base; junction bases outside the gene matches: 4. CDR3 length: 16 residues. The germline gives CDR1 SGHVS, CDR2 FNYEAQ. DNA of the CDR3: TGTGCCAGCAGCAATAGACTAGCGGGAGGCACAGATACGCAGTATTTT. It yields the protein CASSNRLAGGTDTQYF.

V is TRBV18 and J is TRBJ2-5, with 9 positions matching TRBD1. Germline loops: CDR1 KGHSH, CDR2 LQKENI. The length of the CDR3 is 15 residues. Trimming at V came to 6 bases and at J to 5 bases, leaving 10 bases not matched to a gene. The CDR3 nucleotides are TGTGCCAGCTCGCCCCCGGGACAGGGAGAGGAGACCCAGTACTTC. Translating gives CASSPPGQGEETQYF.

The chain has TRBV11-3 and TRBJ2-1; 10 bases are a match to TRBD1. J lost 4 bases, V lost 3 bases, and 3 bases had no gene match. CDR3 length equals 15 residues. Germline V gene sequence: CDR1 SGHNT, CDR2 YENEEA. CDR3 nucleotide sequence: TGTGCCAGCAGCTTCACGGACAGGGGGTACAATGAGCAGTTCTTC. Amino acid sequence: CASSFTDRGYNEQFF.

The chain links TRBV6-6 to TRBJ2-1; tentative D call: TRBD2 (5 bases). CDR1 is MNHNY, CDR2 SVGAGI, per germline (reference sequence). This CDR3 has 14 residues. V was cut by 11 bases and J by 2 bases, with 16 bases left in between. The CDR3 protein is CAASADLPYNEQFF. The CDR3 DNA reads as TGTGCCGCCTCAGCGGACCTACCCTACAATGAGCAGTTCTTC.

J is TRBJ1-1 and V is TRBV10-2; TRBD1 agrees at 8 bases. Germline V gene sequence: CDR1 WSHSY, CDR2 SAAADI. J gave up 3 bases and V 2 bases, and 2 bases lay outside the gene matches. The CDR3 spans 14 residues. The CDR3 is CASSEAGGYTEAFF. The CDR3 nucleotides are TGCGCCAGCAGTGAGGCAGGGGGCTACACTGAAGCTTTCTTT.

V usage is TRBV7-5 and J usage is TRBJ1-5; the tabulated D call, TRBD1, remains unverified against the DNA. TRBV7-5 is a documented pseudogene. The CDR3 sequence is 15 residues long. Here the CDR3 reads CVRSLVQGGSQPQHF. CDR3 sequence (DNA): TGTGTCAGAAGCTTAGTTCAGGGGGGTAGTCAGCCCCAGCATTTT.